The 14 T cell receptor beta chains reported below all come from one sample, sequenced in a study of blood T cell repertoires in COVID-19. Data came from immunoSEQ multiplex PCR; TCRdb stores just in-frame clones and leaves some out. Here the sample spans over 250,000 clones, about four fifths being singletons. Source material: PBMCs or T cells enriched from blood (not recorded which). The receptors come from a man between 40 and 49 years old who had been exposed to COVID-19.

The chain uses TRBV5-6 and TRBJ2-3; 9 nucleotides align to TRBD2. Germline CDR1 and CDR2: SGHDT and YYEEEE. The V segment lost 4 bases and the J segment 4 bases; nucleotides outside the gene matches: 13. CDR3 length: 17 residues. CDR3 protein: CASSQGNAGGRPDTQYF. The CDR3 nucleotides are TGTGCCAGCAGCCAAGGTAATGCGGGAGGGCGGCCAGATACGCAGTATTTT.

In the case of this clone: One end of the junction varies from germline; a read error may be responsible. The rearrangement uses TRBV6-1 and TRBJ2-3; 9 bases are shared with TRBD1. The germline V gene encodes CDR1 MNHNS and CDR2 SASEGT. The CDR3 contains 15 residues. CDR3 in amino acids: CASREGTGLPDTQYF. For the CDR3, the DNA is TGTGCCAGCAGAGAAGGGACAGGGCTCCCAGATACGCAGTATTTT.

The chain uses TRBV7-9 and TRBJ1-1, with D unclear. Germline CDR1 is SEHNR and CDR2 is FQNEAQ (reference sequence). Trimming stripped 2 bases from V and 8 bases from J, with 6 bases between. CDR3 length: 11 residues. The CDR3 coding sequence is TGTGCCAGCAGCTTACTCAGAGAAGCTTTCTTT. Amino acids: CASSLLREAFF.

This chain's CDR3 is CASSLGLNPRYEQYF. CDR3 sequence (DNA): TGTGCCAGCAGCTTAGGACTAAACCCGCGCTACGAGCAGTACTTC. The rearrangement links TRBV7-9 to TRBJ2-7, with D perhaps matching TRBD2 (5 bases). Trimming removed 1 base at V and 3 bases at J, with 13 bases between. Germline CDR1 reads SEHNR; CDR2 reads FQNEAQ (reference sequence). The CDR3 has 15 amino acids.

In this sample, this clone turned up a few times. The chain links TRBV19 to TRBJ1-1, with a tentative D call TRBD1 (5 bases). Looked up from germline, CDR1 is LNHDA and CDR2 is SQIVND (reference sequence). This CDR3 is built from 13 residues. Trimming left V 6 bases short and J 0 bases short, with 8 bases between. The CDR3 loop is CASSRVLNTEAFF. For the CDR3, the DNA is TGTGCCAGTAGCAGGGTATTGAACACTGAAGCTTTCTTT.

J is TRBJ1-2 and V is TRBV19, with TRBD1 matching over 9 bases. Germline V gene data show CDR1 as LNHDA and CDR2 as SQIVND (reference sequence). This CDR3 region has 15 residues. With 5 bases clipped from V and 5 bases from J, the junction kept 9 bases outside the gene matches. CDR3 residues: CASSSATGGNYGYTF. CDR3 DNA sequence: TGTGCCAGTAGTTCCGCGACAGGGGGAAATTATGGCTACACCTTC. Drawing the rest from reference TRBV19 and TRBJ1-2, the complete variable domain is DGGITQSPKYLFRKEGQNVTLSCEQNLNHDAMYWYRQDPGQGLRLIYYSQIVNDFQKGDIAEGYSVSREKKESFPLTVTSAQKNPTAFYLCASSSATGGNYGYTFGSGTRLTVV.

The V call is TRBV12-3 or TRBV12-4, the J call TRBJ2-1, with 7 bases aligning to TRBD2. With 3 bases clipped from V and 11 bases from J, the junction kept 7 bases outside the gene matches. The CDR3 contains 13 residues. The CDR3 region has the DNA TGTGCCAGCAGTTTTGGCGCGGGAGCTAAGCAGTTCTTC. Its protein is CASSFGAGAKQFF.

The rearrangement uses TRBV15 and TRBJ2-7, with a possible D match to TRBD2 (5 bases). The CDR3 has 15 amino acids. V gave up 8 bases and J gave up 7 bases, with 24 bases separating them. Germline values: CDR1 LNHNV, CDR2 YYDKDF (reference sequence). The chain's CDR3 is CATETGIQGGGEQYF. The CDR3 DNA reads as TGTGCCACCGAGACCGGGATCCAAGGAGGCGGAGAGCAGTACTTC.

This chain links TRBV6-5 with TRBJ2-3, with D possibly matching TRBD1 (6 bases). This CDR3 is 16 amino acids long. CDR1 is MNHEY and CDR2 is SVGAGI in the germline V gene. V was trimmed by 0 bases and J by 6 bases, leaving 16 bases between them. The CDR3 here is CASSYSRTQGEDTQYF. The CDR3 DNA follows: TGTGCCAGCAGTTACTCGCGGACACAGGGTGAGGATACGCAGTATTTT.

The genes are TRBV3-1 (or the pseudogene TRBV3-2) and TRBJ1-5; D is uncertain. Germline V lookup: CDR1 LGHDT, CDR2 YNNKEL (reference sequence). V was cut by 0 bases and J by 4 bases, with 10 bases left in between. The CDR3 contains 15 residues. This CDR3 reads CASSQEMSRNQPQHF. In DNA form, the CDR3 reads TGTGCCAGCAGCCAAGAAATGTCCCGGAATCAGCCCCAGCATTTT.

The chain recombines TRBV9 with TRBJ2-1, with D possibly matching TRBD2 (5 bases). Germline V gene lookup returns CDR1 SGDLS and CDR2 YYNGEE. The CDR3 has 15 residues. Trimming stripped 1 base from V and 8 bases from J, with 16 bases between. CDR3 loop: CASSVSGRLFDEQFF. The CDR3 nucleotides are TGTGCCAGCAGCGTAAGTGGGAGATTGTTCGATGAGCAGTTCTTC.

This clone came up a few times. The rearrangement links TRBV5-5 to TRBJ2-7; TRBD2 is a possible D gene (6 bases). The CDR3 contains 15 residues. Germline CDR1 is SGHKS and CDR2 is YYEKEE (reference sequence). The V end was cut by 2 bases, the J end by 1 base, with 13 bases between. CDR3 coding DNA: TGTGCCAGCAGCTTAGGGGCGGGACCTTCCTACGAGCAGTACTTC. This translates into CASSLGAGPSYEQYF. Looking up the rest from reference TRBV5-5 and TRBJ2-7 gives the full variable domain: DAGVTQSPTHLIKTRGQQVTLRCSPISGHKSVSWYQQVLGQGPQFIFQYYEKEERGRGNFPDRFSARQFPNYSSELNVNALLLGDSALYLCASSLGAGPSYEQYFGPGTRLTVT.

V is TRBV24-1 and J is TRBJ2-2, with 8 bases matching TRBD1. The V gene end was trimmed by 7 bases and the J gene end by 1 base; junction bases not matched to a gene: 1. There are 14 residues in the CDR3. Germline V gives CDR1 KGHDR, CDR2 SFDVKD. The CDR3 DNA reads TGTGCCACCAGAGACAGGGGGAACACCGGGGAGCTGTTTTTT. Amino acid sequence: CATRDRGNTGELFF.

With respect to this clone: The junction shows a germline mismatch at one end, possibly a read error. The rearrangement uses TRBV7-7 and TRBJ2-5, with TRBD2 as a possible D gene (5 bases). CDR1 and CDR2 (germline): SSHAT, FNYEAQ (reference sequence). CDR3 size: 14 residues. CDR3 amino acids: CASSRTRGGETQYF. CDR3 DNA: TGTGCTAGCAGTCGTACTAGAGGAGGAGAGACCCAGTACTTC.